The clone carrying this T cell receptor beta chain has a single count. The table came from immunoSEQ multiplex PCR; TCRdb's copy has only in-frame clones and leaves some out. The table lists almost 90,000 clones, approximately 95% of them singletons. The source of the sample is a study of technical replicates of blood from a handful of donors. CDR1 and CDR2 (germline): SGDLS, YYNGEE. The CDR3 has 13 amino acids. Trimming at V came to 4 bases and at J to 7 bases, leaving 8 bases not matched to a gene. The receptor was isolated from a human donor in good health. Specimen: T cells isolated from PBMCs. This sequence joins TRBV9 and TRBJ2-7, with 7 bases fitting TRBD2. In DNA form, the CDR3 reads TGTGCCAGCAGCCCTGGGAGGGTAGGGGAGCAGTACTTC. Translating gives CASSPGRVGEQYF.